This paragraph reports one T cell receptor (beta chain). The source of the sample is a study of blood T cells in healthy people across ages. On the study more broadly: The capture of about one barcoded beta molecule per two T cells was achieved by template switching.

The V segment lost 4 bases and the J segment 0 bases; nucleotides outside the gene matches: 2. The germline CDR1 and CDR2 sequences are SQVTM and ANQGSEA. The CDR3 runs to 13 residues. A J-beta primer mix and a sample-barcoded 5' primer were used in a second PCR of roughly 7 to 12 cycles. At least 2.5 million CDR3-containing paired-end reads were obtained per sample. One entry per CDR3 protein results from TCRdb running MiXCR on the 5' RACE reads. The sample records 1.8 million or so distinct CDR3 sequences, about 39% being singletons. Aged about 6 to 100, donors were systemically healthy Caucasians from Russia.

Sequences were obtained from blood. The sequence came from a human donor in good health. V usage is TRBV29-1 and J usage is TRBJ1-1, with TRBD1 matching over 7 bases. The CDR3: CSVGGQLNTEAFF. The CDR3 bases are TGCAGCGTTGGGGGACAGTTGAACACTGAAGCTTTCTTT.